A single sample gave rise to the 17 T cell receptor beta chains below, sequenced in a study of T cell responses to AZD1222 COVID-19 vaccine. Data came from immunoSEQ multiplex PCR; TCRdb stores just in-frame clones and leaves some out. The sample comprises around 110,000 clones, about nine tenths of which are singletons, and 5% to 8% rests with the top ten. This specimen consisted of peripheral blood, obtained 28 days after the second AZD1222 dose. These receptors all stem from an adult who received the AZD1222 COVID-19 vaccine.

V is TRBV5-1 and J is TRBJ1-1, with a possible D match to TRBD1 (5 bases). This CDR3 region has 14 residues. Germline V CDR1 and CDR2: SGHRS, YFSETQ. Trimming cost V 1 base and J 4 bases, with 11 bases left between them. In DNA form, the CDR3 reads TGCGCCAGCAGCTTGACTGGGACCGGCACTGAAGCTTTCTTT. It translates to CASSLTGTGTEAFF.

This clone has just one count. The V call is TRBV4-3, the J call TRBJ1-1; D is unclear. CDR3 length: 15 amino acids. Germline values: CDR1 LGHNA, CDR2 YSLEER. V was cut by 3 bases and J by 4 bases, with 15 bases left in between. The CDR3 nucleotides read TGCGCCAGCAGCCACCTGGGAGCAGTGGGCACTGAAGCTTTCTTT. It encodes CASSHLGAVGTEAFF.

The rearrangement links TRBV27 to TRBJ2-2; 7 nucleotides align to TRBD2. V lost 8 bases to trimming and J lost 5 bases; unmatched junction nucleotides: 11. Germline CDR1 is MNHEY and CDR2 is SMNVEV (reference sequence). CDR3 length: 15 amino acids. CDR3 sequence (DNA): TGTGCCAGCTGCCCCGGACTAGGAGGGACCGGGGAGCTGTTTTTT. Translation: CASCPGLGGTGELFF.

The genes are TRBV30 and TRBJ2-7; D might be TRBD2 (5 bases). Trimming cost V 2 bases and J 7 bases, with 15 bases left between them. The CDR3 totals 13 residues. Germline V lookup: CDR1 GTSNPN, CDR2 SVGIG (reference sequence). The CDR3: CAWSPLARREQYF. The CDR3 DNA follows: TGTGCCTGGAGTCCTCTAGCTAGGAGGGAGCAGTACTTC.

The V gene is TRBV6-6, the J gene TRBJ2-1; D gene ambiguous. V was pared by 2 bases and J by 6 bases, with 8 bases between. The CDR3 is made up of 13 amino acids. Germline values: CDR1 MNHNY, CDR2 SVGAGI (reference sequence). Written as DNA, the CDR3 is TGTGCCAGCAGTTACGACTCACTCAATGAGCAGTTCTTC. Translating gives CASSYDSLNEQFF.

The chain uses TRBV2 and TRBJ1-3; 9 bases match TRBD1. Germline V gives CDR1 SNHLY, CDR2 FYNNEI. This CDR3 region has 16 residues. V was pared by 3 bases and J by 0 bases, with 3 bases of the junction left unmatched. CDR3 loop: CASSEDRGRSGNTIYF. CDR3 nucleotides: TGTGCCAGCAGTGAGGACAGGGGACGCTCTGGAAACACCATATATTTT.

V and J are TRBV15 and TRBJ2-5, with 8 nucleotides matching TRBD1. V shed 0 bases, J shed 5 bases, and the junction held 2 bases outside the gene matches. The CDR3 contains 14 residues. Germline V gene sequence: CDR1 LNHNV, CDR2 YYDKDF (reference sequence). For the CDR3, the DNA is TGTGCCACCAGCAGAGATACAGGGGGGGAGACCCAGTACTTC. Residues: CATSRDTGGETQYF.

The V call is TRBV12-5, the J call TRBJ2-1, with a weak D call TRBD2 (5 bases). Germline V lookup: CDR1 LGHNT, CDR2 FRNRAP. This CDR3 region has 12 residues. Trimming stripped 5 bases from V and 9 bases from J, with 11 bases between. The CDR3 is CASGAGRGEQFF. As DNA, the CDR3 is TGTGCTAGTGGTGCGGGCCGAGGTGAGCAGTTCTTC.

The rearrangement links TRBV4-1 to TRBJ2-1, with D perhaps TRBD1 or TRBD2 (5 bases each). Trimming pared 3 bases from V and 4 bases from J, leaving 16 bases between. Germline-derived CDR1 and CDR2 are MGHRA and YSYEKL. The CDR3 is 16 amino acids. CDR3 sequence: CASSQRGAGFYNEQFF. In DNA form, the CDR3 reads TGCGCCAGCAGCCAGAGAGGGGCCGGGTTTTACAATGAGCAGTTCTTC.

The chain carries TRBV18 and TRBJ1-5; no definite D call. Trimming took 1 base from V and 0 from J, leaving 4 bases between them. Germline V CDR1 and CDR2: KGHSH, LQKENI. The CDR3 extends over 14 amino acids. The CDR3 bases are TGTGCCAGCTCACCACTAAATAGCAATCAGCCCCAGCATTTT. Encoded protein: CASSPLNSNQPQHF.

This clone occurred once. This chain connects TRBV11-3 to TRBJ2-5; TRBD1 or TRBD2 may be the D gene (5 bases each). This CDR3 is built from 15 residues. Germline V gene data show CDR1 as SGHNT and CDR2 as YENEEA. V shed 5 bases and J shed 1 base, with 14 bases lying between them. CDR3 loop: CASSRGVRSQETQYF. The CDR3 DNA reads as TGTGCCAGCAGCCGAGGGGTCAGGAGCCAAGAGACCCAGTACTTC.

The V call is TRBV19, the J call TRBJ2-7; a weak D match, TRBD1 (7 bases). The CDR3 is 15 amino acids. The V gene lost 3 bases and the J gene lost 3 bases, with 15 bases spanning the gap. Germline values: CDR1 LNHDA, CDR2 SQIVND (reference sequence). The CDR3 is CASSMGTGDFYEQYF. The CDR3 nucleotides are TGTGCCAGTAGTATGGGTACAGGGGACTTCTACGAGCAGTACTTC.

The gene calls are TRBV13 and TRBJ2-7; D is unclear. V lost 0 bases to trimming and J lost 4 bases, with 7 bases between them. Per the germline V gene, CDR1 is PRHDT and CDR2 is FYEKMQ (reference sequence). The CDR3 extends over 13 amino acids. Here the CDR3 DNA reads TGTGCCAGCAGCTTAGGGAACGGGTACGAGCAGTACTTC. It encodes CASSLGNGYEQYF.

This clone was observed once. The CDR3 sequence: CASSRDSRNEKLFF. The CDR3 DNA reads TGTGCCAGCAGTAGGGACAGTCGTAATGAAAAACTGTTTTTT. The chain employs TRBV6-5 and TRBJ1-4; 7 nucleotides align to TRBD1. The CDR3 has 14 amino acids. Germline V gene lookup returns CDR1 MNHEY and CDR2 SVGAGI. Trimming took 5 bases from V and 4 from J; bases not matched to a gene: 4.

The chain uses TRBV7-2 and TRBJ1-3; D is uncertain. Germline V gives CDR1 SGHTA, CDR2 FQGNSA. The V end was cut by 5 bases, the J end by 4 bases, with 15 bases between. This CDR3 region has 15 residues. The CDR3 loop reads CASSIKPTPGNTIYF. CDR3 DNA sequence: TGTGCCAGCAGCATTAAACCGACGCCGGGAAACACCATATATTTT.

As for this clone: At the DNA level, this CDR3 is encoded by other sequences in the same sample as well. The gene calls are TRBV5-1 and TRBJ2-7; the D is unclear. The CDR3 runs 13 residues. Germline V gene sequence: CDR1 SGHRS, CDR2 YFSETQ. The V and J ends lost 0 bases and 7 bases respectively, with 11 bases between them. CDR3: CASSLGRSYEQYF. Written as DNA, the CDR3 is TGCGCCAGCAGCTTGGGTCGAAGCTATGAGCAGTACTTC.

The CDR3 here is CASSLADQVRDYTF. For the CDR3, the DNA is TGTGCCAGCAGCTTGGCCGATCAGGTCCGGGACTACACCTTC. J is TRBJ1-2 and V is TRBV5-6; D is unresolved. Germline CDR1 and CDR2: SGHDT and YYEEEE. Trimming stripped 0 bases from V and 10 bases from J, with 16 bases between. This CDR3 comprises 14 residues.